The 23 T cell receptor beta chains in this list originate from one sample, sequenced in a study of T cells in Graves' hyperthyroidism and ophthalmopathy. Amplification targeted TCR beta CDR3 regions from RNA transcripts. A first-round RT-PCR of the TCR CDR3 used the HTBI primer set. TCRdb reprocessed the multiplex PCR reads with MiXCR, giving one entry per CDR3 protein. The sample shows 300,000 to 400,000 distinct CDR3 sequences, around 20% of them seen only once. Sequenced input: blood. All receptors come from a man younger than 35 with Graves' ophthalmopathy.

This clonotype was counted many times. The chain uses TRBV24-1 and TRBJ1-2; D gene unclear. Germline lookup yields CDR1 KGHDR and CDR2 SFDVKD. Trimming took 9 bases from V and 3 from J, leaving 10 bases between them. The CDR3 sequence is 12 residues long. In DNA, the CDR3 is TGTGCCACCGGTGGGCAGGACTATGGCTACACCTTC. As protein: CATGGQDYGYTF.

This clonotype was seen a few times. The chain combines TRBV6-1 with TRBJ2-2; no reliable D call. The CDR3 extends over 14 amino acids. Per germline, CDR1 MNHNS and CDR2 SASEGT. Deletions cut 0 bases from V and 4 bases from J, with 6 bases between. The CDR3, as DNA: TGTGCCAGCAGTGAAGCGCGGATCACCGGGGAGCTGTTTTTT. Translated: CASSEARITGELFF.

This sequence joins TRBV19 and TRBJ2-1; D perhaps matches TRBD2 (5 bases). In germline, CDR1 is LNHDA, CDR2 SQIVND (reference sequence). The CDR3 is 17 residues long. Trimming removed 4 bases from V and 0 bases from J, with 16 bases in between. This CDR3 is CASSTDLTGVSYNEQFF. CDR3 coding DNA: TGTGCCAGTAGTACGGATTTAACCGGGGTCTCCTACAATGAGCAGTTCTTC.

Ten or more counts support this clonotype. This chain uses TRBV29-1 with TRBJ2-1, with D unclear. CDR1 is SQVTM, CDR2 ANQGSEA, per germline. Trimming took off 7 bases at V and 8 bases at J, with 24 bases between the two ends. The CDR3 has 15 residues. The DNA of the CDR3 is TGCAGCGCCCTCCACCCCGCGCAAGGGATCTATGAGCAGTTCTTC. Encoded protein: CSALHPAQGIYEQFF.

The chain couples TRBV6-1 to TRBJ2-7; a possible D gene is TRBD1 (6 bases). Germline values: CDR1 MNHNS, CDR2 SASEGT. The CDR3 length is 13 residues. The germline V and J ends were trimmed by 7 bases and 7 bases, with 17 bases remaining between them. CDR3 bases: TGTGCCAGCAACCCGACAGGCCTTGGGGAGCAGTACTTC. This sequence encodes CASNPTGLGEQYF.

This clonotype was recorded many times. The rearrangement uses TRBV3-1 and TRBJ1-5; 10 bases match TRBD1. The CDR3 length is 15 residues. Trimming cost V 4 bases and J 5 bases; bases outside gene matches: 5. Germline V gene sequence: CDR1 LGHDT, CDR2 YNNKEL (reference sequence). CDR3 in DNA: TGTGCCAGCAGCCGGACAGGGGGTTTTGATCAGCCCCAGCATTTT. Amino acids: CASSRTGGFDQPQHF.

This clonotype came up many times. V is TRBV27 and J is TRBJ1-6; 7 bases are shared with TRBD1. V dropped 5 bases and J dropped 7; count of bases not matched to a gene: 5. Germline V lookup: CDR1 MNHEY, CDR2 SMNVEV (reference sequence). The CDR3 contains 14 residues. The DNA for the CDR3 is TGTGCCAGCAGTGACAGGGACGGGAATTCACCCCTCCACTTT. The encoded protein is CASSDRDGNSPLHF.

The table lists this clonotype with a few counts. The rearrangement links TRBV29-1 to TRBJ2-7; tentative D call: TRBD2 (5 bases). Deletions cut 0 bases from V and 2 bases from J, with 17 bases between. The CDR3 loop spans 16 amino acids. The germline V gene has CDR1 SQVTM and CDR2 ANQGSEA. CDR3 nucleotide sequence: TGCAGCGTTGAAGATTCGGTGGCGGGCACCGCCTACGAGCAGTACTTC. Protein: CSVEDSVAGTAYEQYF.

CDR3 loop: CASVPGGQITYNSPLHF. DNA of the CDR3: TGTGCCAGCGTACCGGGGGGACAGATAACTTATAATTCACCCCTCCACTTT. This chain joins TRBV6-1 and TRBJ1-6; 7 bases agree with TRBD1. This CDR3 has 17 residues. The junction had 14 bases not matched to a gene; V was cut back by 8 bases and J by 4 bases. The germline gives CDR1 MNHNS, CDR2 SASEGT.

This clonotype appeared many times. The chain employs TRBV20-1 and TRBJ2-7; D possibly corresponds to TRBD2 (6 bases). CDR3 length equals 16 residues. Germline CDR1 and CDR2: DFQATT and SNEGSKA (reference sequence). Between the trimmed V and J ends, which lost 2 bases and 6 bases, there was a span of 23 bases. This CDR3 reads CSARLQGGEPLSEQYF. The CDR3 region has the DNA TGCAGTGCTAGATTGCAGGGCGGGGAACCACTCAGCGAGCAGTACTTC.

The V and J genes are TRBV11-2 and TRBJ2-3, with D tentatively TRBD2 (5 bases). V shed 4 bases and J shed 0 bases, with 11 bases lying between them. Germline CDR1 and CDR2: SGHAT and FQNNGV. This CDR3 is 15 amino acids long. Here the CDR3 DNA reads TGTGCCAGCAGCTCGACTACGCTTAGCACAGATACGCAGTATTTT. Translating it yields CASSSTTLSTDTQYF.

This clonotype was recorded many times. The genes are TRBV3-1 and TRBJ2-1; D perhaps matches TRBD1 (6 bases). There are 14 residues in the CDR3. Germline CDR1 LGHDT, CDR2 YNNKEL (reference sequence). Trimming shortened V by 2 bases and J by 10 bases, and 15 bases separated the two germline ends. The CDR3, as DNA: TGTGCCAGCAGCCAAAGTGACAGGCCCGAGGAGCAGTTCTTC. It specifies CASSQSDRPEEQFF.

CDR3 sequence (DNA): TGTGCCAGCAGTTCCCCAAGGGACGGCTCCTACGAGCAGTACTTC. It yields the protein CASSSPRDGSYEQYF. This chain links TRBV12-3 or TRBV12-4 with TRBJ2-7; D tentatively reads TRBD1 or TRBD2 (5 bases each). The CDR3 runs 15 residues. The V end lost 4 bases, the J end lost 0 bases, and 13 bases lay between the germline ends.

This rearrangement joins TRBV2 to TRBJ1-2; 12 bases are shared with TRBD1. Germline values: CDR1 SNHLY, CDR2 FYNNEI. J was trimmed by 8 bases and V by 9 bases; bases with no gene match: 13. The CDR3 sequence is 15 residues long. CDR3 loop: CARAPTGTGGRGYTF. The CDR3 nucleotides read TGTGCCAGAGCGCCCACCGGGACAGGGGGCAGAGGCTACACCTTC.

This sequence joins TRBV3-1 and TRBJ1-5, with D perhaps TRBD1 (5 bases). The CDR3 is 17 amino acids. Trimming removed 1 base from V and 5 bases from J, with 18 bases in between. The germline CDR1 and CDR2 sequences are LGHDT and YNNKEL (reference sequence). The CDR3 loop reads CASSQGYGAQGDQPQHF. CDR3 DNA: TGTGCCAGCAGCCAAGGCTACGGGGCTCAAGGCGATCAGCCCCAGCATTTT. The complete variable domain, with remaining parts taken from reference TRBV3-1 and TRBJ1-5, reads DTAVSQTPKYLVTQMGNDKSIKCEQNLGHDTMYWYKQDSKKFLKIMFSYNNKELIINETVPNRFSPKSPDKAHLNLHINSLELGDSAVYFCASSQGYGAQGDQPQHFGDGTRLSIL.

This clonotype was detected only a few times. V and J are TRBV12-3 or TRBV12-4 and TRBJ2-2, with TRBD2 matching 7 bases. With V trimmed by 6 bases and J by 4 bases, 11 bases remained unmatched. The CDR3 length is 16 residues. CDR3 in amino acids: CASSHLGRGVTGELFF. The CDR3 nucleotides are TGTGCCAGCAGCCACTTGGGCCGGGGGGTCACCGGGGAGCTGTTTTTT.

This clonotype was found many times. The rearrangement links TRBV5-1 to TRBJ2-1; D might be TRBD2 (6 bases). The germline V gene encodes CDR1 SGHRS and CDR2 YFSETQ. The CDR3 has 14 residues. The V gene lost 2 bases and the J gene lost 6 bases, with 12 bases spanning the gap. This CDR3 is CASSLFAGSNEQFF. The CDR3 DNA reads TGCGCCAGCAGCTTATTTGCGGGGAGCAATGAGCAGTTCTTC.

This clonotype was observed many times. DNA for the CDR3: TGCGCCAGCAGCTCGGACGTGAGTACAATGAACACTGAAGCTTTCTTT. This codes for CASSSDVSTMNTEAFF. The V gene is TRBV5-1, the J gene TRBJ1-1, with D unresolved. The CDR3 length is 16 residues. V lost 3 bases and J lost 0, with 15 bases in between. Germline-derived CDR1 and CDR2 are SGHRS and YFSETQ.

V is TRBV15 and J is TRBJ2-2, with 9 positions matching TRBD2. CDR1 is LNHNV and CDR2 is YYDKDF in the germline V gene (reference sequence). There are 17 residues in the CDR3. Trimming cost V 1 base and J 4 bases; bases outside gene matches: 7. The CDR3: CATSRGGGGAVTGELFF. In DNA, the CDR3 is TGTGCCACCAGCAGAGGGGGCGGGGGGGCTGTCACCGGGGAGCTGTTTTTT.

J is TRBJ2-5 and V is TRBV19, with 8 bases lining up with TRBD1. CDR3 length: 15 residues. Germline V gene data show CDR1 as LNHDA and CDR2 as SQIVND (reference sequence). V lost 6 bases to trimming and J lost 5 bases; unmatched junction nucleotides: 11. The chain's CDR3 is CASRMQGAGIETQYF. CDR3 DNA: TGTGCCAGTAGAATGCAGGGGGCAGGGATCGAGACCCAGTACTTC. Combining the CDR3 with reference TRBV19 and TRBJ2-5 gives the whole variable domain DGGITQSPKYLFRKEGQNVTLSCEQNLNHDAMYWYRQDPGQGLRLIYYSQIVNDFQKGDIAEGYSVSREKKESFPLTVTSAQKNPTAFYLCASRMQGAGIETQYFGPGTRLLVL.

As regards this clonotype: It may be a read error: a sequence one base away is much more abundant. The chain links TRBV5-1 to TRBJ2-1; TRBD1 matches at 8 bases. CDR1 and CDR2 from the germline V gene are SGHRS and YFSETQ. V shed 7 bases and J 4 bases; nucleotides not matched to a gene: 10. This CDR3 is 15 amino acids long. The CDR3 region has the DNA TGCGCCAGCGGCGCCGGCGGACAGGGATACAATGAGCAGTTCTTC. Its translation is CASGAGGQGYNEQFF.

The chain is built from TRBV2 and TRBJ2-7; weak D call: TRBD2 (5 bases). V was trimmed by 8 bases and J by 6 bases, leaving 26 bases between them. The germline V gene has CDR1 SNHLY and CDR2 FYNNEI. The length of the CDR3 is 16 residues. This chain's CDR3 is CASWAAAPAVAREQYF. DNA for the CDR3: TGTGCCAGCTGGGCAGCGGCCCCAGCGGTAGCGCGCGAGCAGTACTTC.

The rearrangement uses TRBV11-2 and TRBJ2-2; 11 nucleotides agree with TRBD2. Trimming at V came to 2 bases and at J to 4 bases, leaving 6 bases not matched to a gene. The V gene's germline CDR1 is SGHAT and CDR2 FQNNGV. CDR3 size: 17 residues. CDR3 in amino acids: CASSLPGLAAPTGELFF. The CDR3 DNA reads as TGTGCCAGCAGCTTACCGGGACTAGCGGCCCCCACCGGGGAGCTGTTTTTT.